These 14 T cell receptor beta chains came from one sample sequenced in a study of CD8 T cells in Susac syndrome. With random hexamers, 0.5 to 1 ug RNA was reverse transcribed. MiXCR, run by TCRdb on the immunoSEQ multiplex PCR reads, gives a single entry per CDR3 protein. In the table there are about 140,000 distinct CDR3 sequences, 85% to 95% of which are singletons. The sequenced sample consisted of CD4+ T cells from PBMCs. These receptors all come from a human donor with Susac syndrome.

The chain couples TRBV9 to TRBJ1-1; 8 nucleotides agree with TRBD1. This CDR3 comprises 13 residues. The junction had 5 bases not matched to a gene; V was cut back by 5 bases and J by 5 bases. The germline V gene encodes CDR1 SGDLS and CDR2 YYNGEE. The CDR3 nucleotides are TGTGCCAGCAGTGGACAGGGTCATACTGAAGCTTTCTTT. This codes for CASSGQGHTEAFF.

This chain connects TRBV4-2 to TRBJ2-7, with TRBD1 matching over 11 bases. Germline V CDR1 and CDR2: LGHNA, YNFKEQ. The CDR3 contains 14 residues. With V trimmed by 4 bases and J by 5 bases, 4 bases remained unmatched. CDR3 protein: CASSLGTGGNEQYF. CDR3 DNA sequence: TGTGCCAGCAGCCTCGGGACAGGGGGAAACGAGCAGTACTTC.

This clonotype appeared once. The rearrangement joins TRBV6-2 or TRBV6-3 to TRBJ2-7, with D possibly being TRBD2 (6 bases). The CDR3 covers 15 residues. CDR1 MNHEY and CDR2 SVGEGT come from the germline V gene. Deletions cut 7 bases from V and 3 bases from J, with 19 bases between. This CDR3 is CASTPEGSPRYEQYF. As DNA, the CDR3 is TGTGCCAGCACTCCGGAGGGTAGTCCACGCTACGAGCAGTACTTC.

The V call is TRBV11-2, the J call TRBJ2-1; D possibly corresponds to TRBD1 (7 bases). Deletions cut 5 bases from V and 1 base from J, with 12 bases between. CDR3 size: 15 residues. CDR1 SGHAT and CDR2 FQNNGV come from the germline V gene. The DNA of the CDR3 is TGTGCCAGCAGCCGCCCAGGGGGGTCCTACAATGAGCAGTTCTTC. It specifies CASSRPGGSYNEQFF.

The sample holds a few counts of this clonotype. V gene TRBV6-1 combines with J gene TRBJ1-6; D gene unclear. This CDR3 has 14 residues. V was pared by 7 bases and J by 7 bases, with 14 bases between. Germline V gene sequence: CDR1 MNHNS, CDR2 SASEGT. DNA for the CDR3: TGTGCCAGCAATAACCGGGATCGAAATTCACCCCTCCACTTT. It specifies CASNNRDRNSPLHF.

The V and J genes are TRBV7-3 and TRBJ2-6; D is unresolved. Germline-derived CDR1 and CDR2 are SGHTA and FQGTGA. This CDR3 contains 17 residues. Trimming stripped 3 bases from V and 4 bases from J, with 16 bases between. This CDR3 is CASSFLGGAPGANVLTF. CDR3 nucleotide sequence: TGTGCCAGCAGCTTCCTAGGTGGAGCCCCCGGGGCCAACGTCCTGACTTTC.

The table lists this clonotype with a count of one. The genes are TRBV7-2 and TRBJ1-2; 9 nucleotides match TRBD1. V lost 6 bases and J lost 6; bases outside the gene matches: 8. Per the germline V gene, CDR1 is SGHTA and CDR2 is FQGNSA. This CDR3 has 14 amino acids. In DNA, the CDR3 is TGTGCCAGCAGGCCGGACAGGGGAGGAGATGGCTACACCTTC. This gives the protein CASRPDRGGDGYTF. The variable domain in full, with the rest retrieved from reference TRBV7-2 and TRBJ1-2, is GAGVSQSPSNKVTEKGKDVELRCDPISGHTALYWYRQSLGQGLEFLIYFQGNSAPDKSGLPSDRFSAERTGGSVSTLTIQRTQQEDSAVYLCASRPDRGGDGYTFGSGTRLTVV.

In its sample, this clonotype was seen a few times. As DNA, the CDR3 is TGTGCCAGCAGTAGCGGGACAGCCCGTGCCCAGTACTTC. Translating it yields CASSSGTARAQYF. The chain is built from TRBV27 and TRBJ2-5; D is tentatively TRBD1 or TRBD2 (7 bases each). Germline CDR1 is MNHEY and CDR2 is SMNVEV (reference sequence). V was trimmed by 5 bases and J by 9 bases, leaving 16 bases between them. The CDR3 totals 13 residues.

CDR3 DNA sequence: TGTGCGCCCCCAGGGACGACAGGGGGTCCCTACAATGAGCAGTTCTTC. This gives the protein CAPPGTTGGPYNEQFF. The rearrangement links TRBV11-3 to TRBJ2-1; 9 bases line up with TRBD1. There are 16 residues in the CDR3. The germline CDR1 and CDR2 sequences are SGHNT and YENEEA. Complete variable domain (other parts from reference TRBV11-3 and TRBJ2-1): EAGVVQSPRYKIIEKKQPVAFWCNPISGHNTLYWYLQNLGQGPELLIRYENEEAVDDSQLPKDRFSAERLKGVDSTLKIQPAELGDSAVYLCAPPGTTGGPYNEQFFGPGTRLTVL.

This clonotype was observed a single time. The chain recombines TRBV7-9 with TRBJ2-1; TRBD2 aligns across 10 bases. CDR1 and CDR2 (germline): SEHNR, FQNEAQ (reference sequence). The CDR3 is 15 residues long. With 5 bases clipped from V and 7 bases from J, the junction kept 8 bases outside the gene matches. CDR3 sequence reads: CASSPTASGGNEQFF. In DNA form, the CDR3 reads TGTGCCAGCAGCCCTACGGCTAGCGGGGGAAATGAGCAGTTCTTC. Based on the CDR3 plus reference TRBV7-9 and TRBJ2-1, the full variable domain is DTGVSQNPRHKITKRGQNVTFRCDPISEHNRLYWYRQTLGQGPEFLTYFQNEAQLEKSRLLSDRFSAERPKGSFSTLEIQRTEQGDSAMYLCASSPTASGGNEQFFGPGTRLTVL.

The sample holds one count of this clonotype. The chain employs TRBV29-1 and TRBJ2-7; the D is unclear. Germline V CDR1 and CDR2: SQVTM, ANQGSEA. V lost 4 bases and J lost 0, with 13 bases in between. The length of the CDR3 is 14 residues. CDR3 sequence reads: CSVVPTTSSYEQYF. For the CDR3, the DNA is TGCAGCGTTGTCCCTACGACCAGCTCCTACGAGCAGTACTTC.

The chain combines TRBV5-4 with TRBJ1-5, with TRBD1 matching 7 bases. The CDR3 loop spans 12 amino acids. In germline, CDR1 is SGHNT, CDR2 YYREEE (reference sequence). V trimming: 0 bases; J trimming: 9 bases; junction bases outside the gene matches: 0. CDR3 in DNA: TGTGCCAGCAGCTTGGGACAGGGGCCCCAGCATTTT. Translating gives CASSLGQGPQHF.

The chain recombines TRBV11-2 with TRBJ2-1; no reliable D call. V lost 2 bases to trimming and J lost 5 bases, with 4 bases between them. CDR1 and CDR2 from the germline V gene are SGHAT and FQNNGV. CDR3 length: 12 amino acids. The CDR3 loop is CASSLTNNEQFF. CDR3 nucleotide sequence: TGTGCCAGCAGCTTAACTAACAATGAGCAGTTCTTC.

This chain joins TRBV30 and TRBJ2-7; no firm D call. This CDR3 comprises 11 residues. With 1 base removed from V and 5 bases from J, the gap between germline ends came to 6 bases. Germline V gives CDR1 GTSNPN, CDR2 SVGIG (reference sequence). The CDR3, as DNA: TGTGCCTGGAGTGCACGGGACGAGCAGTACTTC. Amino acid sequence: CAWSARDEQYF.